The 5 T cell receptor beta chains listed next were all sequenced from one sample in a study of blood T cells in healthy people across ages. Primers used in a second PCR of about 7 to 11 cycles were a sample-barcoded 5' primer and a J-beta primer mix. TCRdb re-analysed the 5' RACE reads in MiXCR, keeping a single row per CDR3 protein. The sample holds some 790,000 distinct CDR3 sequences; under 35% are singletons and the top ten take 17%. Sequencing input: blood. The receptor source for this set is a woman aged 80 or older in good health.

The J gene is TRBJ1-6, the V gene TRBV20-1, with 10 bases aligning to TRBD1. J was trimmed by 3 bases and V by 0 bases; bases with no gene match: 8. CDR1 is DFQATT, CDR2 SNEGSKA, per germline (reference sequence). CDR3 length equals 18 residues. CDR3 coding DNA: TGCAGTGCTAGAGATTTAGGGACAGGGGATTTCTATAATTCACCCCTCCACTTT. This encodes CSARDLGTGDFYNSPLHF.

This clonotype was detected many times. This chain joins TRBV7-9 and TRBJ2-7; 7 bases are shared with TRBD1. This CDR3 is 15 amino acids long. Germline values: CDR1 SEHNR, CDR2 FQNEAQ (reference sequence). V shed 6 bases and J 6 bases; nucleotides not matched to a gene: 14. The CDR3 region has the DNA TGTGCCAGCAGTCCCTTCCTCGACAGGGTTCTCGAGCAGTACTTC. Its protein is CASSPFLDRVLEQYF.

As DNA, the CDR3 is TGTGCCAGCAGCTGCGACAGGGCCACAGATACGCAGTATTTT. It encodes CASSCDRATDTQYF. The gene calls are TRBV7-2 and TRBJ2-3; TRBD1 aligns across 7 bases. V was clipped by 4 bases and J by 2 bases; unmatched bases: 3. The V gene's germline CDR1 is SGHTA and CDR2 FQGNSA. CDR3 length: 14 amino acids.

This clonotype was detected a few times. This chain uses TRBV20-1 with TRBJ1-2; no clear D gene. Germline CDR1 is DFQATT and CDR2 is SNEGSKA (reference sequence). The germline V and J ends were trimmed by 3 bases and 0 bases, with 14 bases remaining between them. This CDR3 is built from 15 residues. The DNA of the CDR3 is TGCAGTGCTAGCCAGCCATTGAAAGCTAACTATGGCTACACCTTC. This encodes CSASQPLKANYGYTF.

This chain links TRBV15 with TRBJ1-4; tentatively, D is TRBD1 (6 bases). V gave up 1 base and J gave up 8 bases, with 17 bases separating them. The CDR3 has 16 residues. CDR1 and CDR2 from the germline V gene are LNHNV and YYDKDF (reference sequence). The CDR3 spells CATSRGTGAMGEKLFF. CDR3 nucleotides: TGTGCCACCAGCAGAGGCACGGGGGCAATGGGAGAAAAACTGTTTTTT. Together with reference TRBV15 and TRBJ1-4, the CDR3 gives the full variable domain: DAMVIQNPRYQVTQFGKPVTLSCSQTLNHNVMYWYQQKSSQAPKLLFHYYDKDFNNEADTPDNFQSRRPNTSFCFLDIRSPGLGDTAMYLCATSRGTGAMGEKLFFGSGTQLSVL.